The clone carrying this T cell receptor beta chain was picked up many times. Its target is not known. The data derive from a study of regulatory T cells in long-lasting Graves disease. Study-level points and caveats: Persistent Graves' cases showed lower TCR diversity than newly diagnosed cases.

Researchers made TCR beta libraries by using iRepertoire HTBI primers and running Arm-PCR on CDR3 regions. TCRdb analysed the multiplex PCR reads with MiXCR anew, one entry per CDR3 protein. The data contain a few hundred thousand distinct CDR3 sequences, approximately 13% of them singletons. As for time point: newly diagnosed GD, antithyroid drugs for less than 3 months. After RNA was extracted from PBMCs, the TCR library was made from it. The sample was also linked to a second study, of T cells in Graves' hyperthyroidism and ophthalmopathy. In that study: Initially, a first-round RT-PCR of the TCR CDR3 employed the HTBI primer set. By a 13 V-J model, ophthalmopathy was set apart from stable hyperthyroidism.

The source was peripheral blood mononuclear cells (PBMCs), collected at new diagnosis, from a patient treated with antithyroid drugs. The TCR comes from a man younger than 45 with Graves disease.

The CDR3, as DNA: TGTGCCTGGACGGGACAGGGCGGGGGCTACACCTTC. Protein: CAWTGQGGGYTF. This sequence joins TRBV30 and TRBJ1-2; 9 positions agree with TRBD1. In germline, CDR1 is GTSNPN, CDR2 SVGIG (reference sequence). CDR3 length equals 12 residues. V dropped 4 bases and J dropped 8; count of bases not matched to a gene: 5.